The 19 T cell receptor beta chains below all came from one sample that was sequenced in a study of T-cell reconstitution after alpha-beta-depleted transplantation in children. Molecular barcoding with unique molecular identifiers was used for the TCRbeta library. TCRdb redid the calling of the PCR reads with MiXCR, one entry per CDR3 protein. Among tens of thousands of distinct CDR3 sequences, 4% to 5% were seen once, and the ten largest hold approximately 17%. Sequencing used PBMCs, mostly from graft donor cells, obtained 180 days after TCRalphabeta/CD19-depleted stem cell transplant. These receptors all stem from a boy younger than two who had a stem cell transplant for acute myeloid leukemia, so the T cells may come from the graft donor.

J is TRBJ2-3 and V is TRBV5-6; unclear D gene. Trimming stripped 7 bases from V and 11 bases from J, with 23 bases between. From germline, CDR1 is SGHDT and CDR2 YYEEEE. There are 14 residues in the CDR3. CDR3 DNA sequence: TGTGCCAGCGGCTCCGGGCTCGCGGATTCTGAGCAGTATTTT. Translated: CASGSGLADSEQYF.

This clonotype was seen many times. CDR3 bases: TGTGCCAGCAGTTTCGACTGGACTAGGGACGATGAGCAGTTCTTC. Translated: CASSFDWTRDDEQFF. This rearrangement joins TRBV12-3 or TRBV12-4 to TRBJ2-1; TRBD2 aligns across 7 bases. This CDR3 has 15 residues. V shed 3 bases and J 8 bases; nucleotides not matched to a gene: 10.

This clonotype showed up many times. V and J are TRBV5-5 and TRBJ2-5; 10 nucleotides match TRBD2. Trimming took 4 bases from V and 5 from J; bases not matched to a gene: 8. CDR3 length: 15 residues. In germline, CDR1 is SGHKS, CDR2 YYEKEE (reference sequence). The CDR3 here is CASSVLAGLGETQYF. The CDR3 DNA sequence: TGTGCCAGCAGCGTACTAGCGGGGCTGGGGGAGACCCAGTACTTC.

This clonotype was seen many times. J is TRBJ2-1 and V is TRBV19, with 9 bases fitting TRBD1. Germline V lookup: CDR1 LNHDA, CDR2 SQIVND (reference sequence). Germline trimming cut 3 bases from V and 6 bases from J; bases unmatched to any gene: 6. The CDR3 totals 15 residues. CDR3 residues: CASSIRDRDRNEQFF. The CDR3 bases are TGTGCCAGTAGTATCCGGGACAGGGATCGCAATGAGCAGTTCTTC.

This clonotype has at least ten counts. The chain couples TRBV12-3 or TRBV12-4 to TRBJ2-7; D possibly matches TRBD1 or TRBD2 (5 bases each). The germline V and J ends were trimmed by 8 bases and 1 base, with 12 bases remaining between them. The CDR3 loop spans 13 amino acids. DNA for the CDR3: TGTGCCAGCGGGGGACCGATGTCCTACGAGCAGTACTTC. Amino acids: CASGGPMSYEQYF.

In this sample, this clonotype turned up many times. The J gene is TRBJ2-3, the V gene TRBV20-1; the D call may be TRBD1 or TRBD2 (6 bases each). Germline V gene data show CDR1 as DFQATT and CDR2 as SNEGSKA (reference sequence). This CDR3 has 16 residues. V shed 0 bases and J shed 9 bases, with 22 bases lying between them. The CDR3 DNA follows: TGCAGTGCTAGAGATCATGGGGGGCCCCAATCGTGGACGCAGTATTTT. Protein product: CSARDHGGPQSWTQYF.

There are many counts of this clonotype. This chain uses TRBV10-1 with TRBJ2-2; D is unresolved. The germline gives CDR1 WNHNN, CDR2 SYGVQD (reference sequence). V was pared by 6 bases and J by 1 base, with 9 bases between. The CDR3 length is 14 residues. The CDR3 reads CASSADQNTGELFF. The CDR3 coding sequence is TGCGCCAGCAGCGCTGATCAGAACACCGGGGAGCTGTTTTTT.

The chain employs TRBV9 and TRBJ2-5; 7 bases align to TRBD1. The trim removed 3 bases at V and 2 bases at J, leaving 7 bases unmatched. CDR3 length equals 15 residues. The germline V gene encodes CDR1 SGDLS and CDR2 YYNGEE. In DNA form, the CDR3 reads TGTGCCAGCAGCGGGGGGACAGTCACACAAGAGACCCAGTACTTC. Residues: CASSGGTVTQETQYF.

This clonotype came up many times. The rearrangement uses TRBV12-3 or TRBV12-4 and TRBJ1-2, with D unresolved. V was cut by 2 bases and J by 4 bases, with 8 bases left in between. This CDR3 region has 13 residues. The CDR3 DNA reads TGTGCCAGCAGTTTAAGAGGGTTCTATGGCTACACCTTC. Translated, it gives CASSLRGFYGYTF.

The table lists this clonotype with many counts. The chain couples TRBV7-2 to TRBJ2-1; weak D call: TRBD2 (5 bases). The CDR3 runs 14 residues. Looked up from germline, CDR1 is SGHTA and CDR2 is FQGNSA. Trimming stripped 1 base from V and 4 bases from J, with 8 bases between. CDR3 protein: CASSLGPGYNEQFF. The CDR3 DNA is TGTGCCAGCAGCTTAGGTCCGGGGTACAATGAGCAGTTCTTC.

This clonotype has a count of ten or more. The chain uses TRBV7-2 and TRBJ2-1, with 7 positions matching TRBD1. CDR3 size: 15 residues. Germline V lookup: CDR1 SGHTA, CDR2 FQGNSA. V dropped 5 bases and J dropped 7; count of bases not matched to a gene: 11. The chain's CDR3 is CASSPWTGLGNEQFF. In DNA, the CDR3 is TGTGCCAGCAGCCCCTGGACAGGTCTCGGAAATGAGCAGTTCTTC.

This clonotype was seen at least ten times. The chain has TRBV12-3 or TRBV12-4 and TRBJ1-1; possibly TRBD1 for D (5 bases). The CDR3 loop spans 12 amino acids. V lost 6 bases and J lost 7, with 12 bases in between. This CDR3 reads CASRRTRVEAFF. The CDR3 coding sequence is TGTGCCAGCAGGAGGACACGTGTTGAAGCTTTCTTT.

This clonotype was detected many times. The CDR3 DNA is TGCAGTGCTAGAGGGCCGACAGGGGGACGCACAGATACGCAGTATTTT. Translated: CSARGPTGGRTDTQYF. The chain uses TRBV20-1 and TRBJ2-3; the match to TRBD1 covers 9 bases. CDR1 is DFQATT, CDR2 SNEGSKA, per germline (reference sequence). CDR3 size: 16 residues. The J segment lost 1 base and the V segment lost 1 base, leaving 6 bases of the junction unmatched.

To note about this clonotype: This could be a read error, since a much larger clone is one nucleotide away. This chain links TRBV20-1 with TRBJ2-3, with TRBD2 matching over 15 bases. The germline CDR1 and CDR2 sequences are DFQATT and SNEGSKA (reference sequence). The CDR3 totals 15 residues. Losses at the gene ends were 6 bases for V and 6 bases for J; bases not matched to a gene: 7. CDR3 nucleotide sequence: TGCAGTGCACCGGGACTAGCGGGGGGCAGGGATACGCAGTATTTT. The encoded protein is CSAPGLAGGRDTQYF.

This clonotype has at least ten counts. This chain joins TRBV18 and TRBJ1-5, with unresolved D. Germline V CDR1 and CDR2: KGHSH, LQKENI. Deletions cut 2 bases from V and 4 bases from J, with 9 bases between. The CDR3 has 14 residues. The CDR3 spells CASSPSGLNQPQHF. In DNA form, the CDR3 reads TGTGCCAGCTCACCATCGGGCCTTAATCAGCCCCAGCATTTT. The full variable domain, in which reference TRBV18 and TRBJ1-5 provide the parts outside the CDR3, is NAGVMQNPRHLVRRRGQEARLRCSPMKGHSHVYWYRQLPEEGLKFMVYLQKENIIDESGMPKERFSAEFPKEGPSILRIQQVVRGDSAAYFCASSPSGLNQPQHFGDGTRLSIL.

This clonotype has ten or more counts. V is TRBV11-2 and J is TRBJ2-3, with 11 positions matching TRBD1. The CDR3 sequence is 12 residues long. Trimming cost V 7 bases and J 13 bases; bases outside gene matches: 7. Per the germline V gene, CDR1 is SGHAT and CDR2 is FQNNGV. CDR3 bases: TGTGCCAGCACCGGAGGGACAGGGGGAAAGTATTTT. It is translated as CASTGGTGGKYF.

This clonotype appeared many times. This rearrangement joins TRBV20-1 to TRBJ1-5, with D unclear. This CDR3 has 15 residues. Germline-derived CDR1 and CDR2 are DFQATT and SNEGSKA (reference sequence). The germline V and J ends were trimmed by 4 bases and 0 bases, with 13 bases remaining between them. CDR3 sequence (DNA): TGCAGTGCTACCTTAGGACGGAATAGCAATCAGCCCCAGCATTTT. It yields the protein CSATLGRNSNQPQHF.

This clonotype has ten or more counts. The V and J genes are TRBV10-2 and TRBJ1-2; D gene ambiguous. Germline values: CDR1 WSHSY, CDR2 SAAADI. This CDR3 is 13 amino acids long. V shed 5 bases and J shed 7 bases, with 14 bases lying between them. This CDR3 reads CASSPYPEGGYTF. The CDR3 bases are TGCGCCAGCAGTCCTTACCCCGAGGGTGGCTACACCTTC.

This clonotype was seen many times. The rearrangement uses TRBV21-1 and TRBJ1-1; the DNA was not used to check the table's D call, TRBD1. TRBV21-1 is an annotated pseudogene. The CDR3 consists of 18 residues. This chain's CDR3 is CASSKKGRRSRMNTEAFF. The CDR3 nucleotides read TGTGCCAGCAGCAAAAAGGGGCGACGGTCCCGTATGAACACTGAAGCTTTCTTT.